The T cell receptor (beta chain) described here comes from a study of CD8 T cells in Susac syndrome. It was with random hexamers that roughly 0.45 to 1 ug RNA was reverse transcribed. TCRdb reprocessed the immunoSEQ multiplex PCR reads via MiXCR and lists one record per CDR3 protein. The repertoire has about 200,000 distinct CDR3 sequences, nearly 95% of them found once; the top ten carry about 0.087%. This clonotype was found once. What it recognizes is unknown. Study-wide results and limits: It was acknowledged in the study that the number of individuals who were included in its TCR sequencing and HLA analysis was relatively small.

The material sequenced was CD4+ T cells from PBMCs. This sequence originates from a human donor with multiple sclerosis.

CDR3 residues: CATKRDWADEQYF. CDR3 DNA sequence: TGTGCCACTAAGAGGGACTGGGCGGACGAGCAGTACTTC. The chain links TRBV2 to TRBJ2-7; D perhaps matches TRBD2 (6 bases). Germline V gene sequence: CDR1 SNHLY, CDR2 FYNNEI. The V gene lost 10 bases and the J gene lost 5 bases, with 18 bases spanning the gap. The CDR3 loop spans 13 amino acids.